This TCR beta chain was sequenced during a study of cytomegalovirus exposure and HLA in healthy donors. This CDR3 has 14 residues. The germline CDR1 and CDR2 sequences are MNHNY and SVGAGI (reference sequence). V lost 6 bases and J 6 bases, leaving 18 bases between the germline ends. PCR amplification relied on 60 Vbeta primers (plus 13 Jbeta primers). Produced via immunoSEQ multiplex PCR; TCRdb's table is partial and in-frame only. The repertoire consists of roughly 56,000 clones, with over 75% occurring once and the leading ten covering approximately 1.5%. This chain uses TRBV6-6 with TRBJ2-7; D is uncertain. This receptor was obtained from a man aged 18 to 29 in good health and CMV-seronegative. Sequencing was done on a sample of PBMCs. This CDR3 is CASSRSPSVTEQYF. DNA of the CDR3: TGTGCCAGCAGCCGCTCACCCTCGGTTACCGAGCAGTACTTC.